These T cell receptor beta chains were read from a single sample in a study of blood T cell repertoires in COVID-19. The table came from immunoSEQ multiplex PCR; TCRdb's copy has only in-frame clones and leaves some out. The profile shows about 380,000 clones, more than 70% of them singletons. Sequenced input: PBMCs or T cells enriched from blood (not recorded which). These receptors originate from a woman aged 18 to 35 who had recovered from COVID-19. CDR3s include the opening cysteine and the closing phenylalanine or tryptophan. The D gene is left open where the match is weak. Clone sizes are given selectively: once, few, many, or a class where the clone is expanded.

>TRBV6-5|once|TRBJ1-5|TRBD1
TGTGCCAGCAGTTTGACAGGGAAGTATCAGCCCCAGCATTTT
CASSLTGKYQPQHF
>TRBV24-1|-|TRBJ2-5|-
TGTGCCACCCGAGGGACATCTGAAGAGACCCAGTACTTC
CATRGTSEETQYF
>TRBV2|few|TRBJ1-2|TRBD1
TGTGCCAGCGCGGGCTACAGGGGTTACTATGGCTACACCTTC
CASAGYRGYYGYTF
>TRBV5-1|-|TRBJ2-7|-
TGCGCCAGCAGACCCGGACAAAACCGAGCCTACGAGCAGTACTTC
CASRPGQNRAYEQYF
>TRBV12-5|-|TRBJ1-5|-
TGTGCTAGTGGTTTAGGGGCCTACAATCAGCCCCAGCATTTT
CASGLGAYNQPQHF
>TRBV3-1/TRBV3-2|few|TRBJ2-3|TRBD2
TGTGCCAGCAGTCCTAGCGGGGGGGCAGATACGCAGTATTTT
CASSPSGGADTQYF
>TRBV27|-|TRBJ2-7|-
TGTGCCAGCAGTTTATCGTCAGGTGCCTACGAGCAGTACTTC
CASSLSSGAYEQYF
>TRBV4-3|-|TRBJ1-4|TRBD1
TGCGCCAGCAGCCAAACCCTCGGACAGGGACGAGGGGAAAAACTGTTTTTT
CASSQTLGQGRGEKLFF
>TRBV7-8|few|TRBJ2-5|-
TGTGCCAGCAGCCAAAATGGGGGCAGTCGAGAGACCCAGTACTTC
CASSQNGGSRETQYF
>TRBV7-9|-|TRBJ2-3|TRBD1
TGTGCCAGCAGCTCGACGGACAGGAAGGGCACAGATACGCAGTATTTT
CASSSTDRKGTDTQYF
>TRBV5-1|few|TRBJ2-7|-
TGCGCCAGCAGCTTGGATAGGGGGAGCTCCTACGAGCAGTACTTC
CASSLDRGSSYEQYF
>TRBV19|-|TRBJ2-7|-
TGTGCCAGTAGTTTGACAGGCATATCCGTCAACGAGCAGTACTTC
CASSLTGISVNEQYF
>TRBV7-6|-|TRBJ2-1|TRBD2
TGTGCCAGCAGCTTACGACTAGCGGTATCCTACAATGAGCAGTTCTTC
CASSLRLAVSYNEQFF
>TRBV28|-|TRBJ2-5|TRBD1
TGTGCCAGCTCGGACAGGTTAGAGACCCAGTACTTC
CASSDRLETQYF
>TRBV7-9|-|TRBJ2-5|TRBD1
TGTGCCAGCAGCCCGGGACAGGCCCGGGAGACCCAGTACTTC
CASSPGQARETQYF
>TRBV6-5|-|TRBJ2-7|TRBD2
TGTGCCAGCAGTTACAGTCTAGCGGGGGCGGGGGAGCAGTACTTC
CASSYSLAGAGEQYF
>TRBV4-1|-|TRBJ1-4|-
TGCGCCAGCAGCCGATCAGGGGTCAATGAAAAACTGTTTTTT
CASSRSGVNEKLFF
>TRBV28|-|TRBJ1-1|-
TGTGCCAGCAGCCAACAGGACCCCACTGAAGCTTTCTTT
CASSQQDPTEAFF
>TRBV7-3|-|TRBJ1-2|-
TGTGCCAGCACCCCCTCGGGGGGCGCGGGCTATGGCTACACCTTC
CASTPSGGAGYGYTF
>TRBV7-9|-|TRBJ1-1|-
TGTGCCAGCAGTCCTACAGGGAATGGTGAAGCTTTCTTT
CASSPTGNGEAFF
>TRBV6-5|once|TRBJ2-5|TRBD2
TGTGCCAGCAGCTCCGCTTTTGGGAGGGGGACCCAGTACTTC
CASSSAFGRGTQYF
>TRBV30|-|TRBJ1-4|-
TGTGCCTGGAGTGTACGGGGGGGGGAATATAATGAAAAACTGTTTTTT
CAWSVRGGEYNEKLFF
>TRBV3-1/TRBV3-2|few|TRBJ1-5|-
TGTGCCAGCAGCCAAGGGTCGAGTTACCTCCAGCCCCAGCATTTT
CASSQGSSYLQPQHF
>TRBV19|once|TRBJ2-7|TRBD1
TGTGCCAGTAGTGCTCACAGGGGTCTCCCCTACGAGCAGTACTTC
CASSAHRGLPYEQYF
>TRBV3-1/TRBV3-2|-|TRBJ1-2|-
TGTGCCAGCAGCCTCCCGAGCGGTGGCTACACCTTC
CASSLPSGGYTF
>TRBV10-1|-|TRBJ1-1|TRBD1
TGCGCCAGCGTGACAGGGTTGAACACTGAAGCTTTCTTT
CASVTGLNTEAFF
>TRBV18|-|TRBJ2-2|TRBD1
TGTGCCAGCTCACCACTCGACAGGGTGGACACCGGGGAGCTGTTTTTT
CASSPLDRVDTGELFF
>TRBV4-1|-|TRBJ2-5|TRBD2
TGCGCCAGCAGCCAAGGCCGAACTAGCGGGGTGTACCAAGAGACCCAGTACTTC
CASSQGRTSGVYQETQYF
>TRBV11-2|-|TRBJ2-2|TRBD1
TGTGCCAGCAGCGGGGACAGGAGCCCCGGGGAGCTGTTTTTT
CASSGDRSPGELFF
>TRBV5-8|-|TRBJ2-2|TRBD2
TGTGCCAGCAGCTTGGAAAAGGGGACTAGCGGATTGAACACCGGGGAGCTGTTTTTT
CASSLEKGTSGLNTGELFF
>TRBV30|-|TRBJ2-1|-
TGTGCCTGGAGTTTTGACAGGTACAATGAGCAGTTCTTC
CAWSFDRYNEQFF
>TRBV2|-|TRBJ1-1|-
TGTGCCAGCAGTGAAGGGACCAGGGGCCCTGGCGCTTTCTTT
CASSEGTRGPGAFF
>TRBV27|-|TRBJ1-6|-
TGTGCCAGCAGTCAGAATGGACCCCTCCACTTT
CASSQNGPLHF
>TRBV6-4|-|TRBJ2-1|-
TGTGCCAGCAGTGGAAGGACAACCTTCTCCTACAATGAGCAGTTCTTC
CASSGRTTFSYNEQFF
>TRBV7-9|-|TRBJ2-7|TRBD2
TGTGCCAGCAGCCGAAGGGAGGGTTACGAGCAGTACTTC
CASSRREGYEQYF
>TRBV5-1|-|TRBJ1-6|-
TGCGCCAGCAGACCCAGGGAGGATTCACCCCTCCACTTT
CASRPREDSPLHF
>TRBV11-3|-|TRBJ2-2|-
TGTGCCAGCAGCCCCCACAGTAACACCGGGGAGCTGTTTTTT
CASSPHSNTGELFF
>TRBV9|-|TRBJ2-2|-
TGTGCCAGCAGCGTAGGTCCCTCGGGTGGGGGGACCGGGGAGCTGTTTTTT
CASSVGPSGGGTGELFF
>TRBV28|-|TRBJ2-1|-
TGTGCCAGCAGCTCCCCGGCGGGGACCTACAATGAGCAGTTCTTC
CASSSPAGTYNEQFF
>TRBV7-9|-|TRBJ1-1|-
TGTGCCAGCAGCTTAGATGGGGGCTCGACCCCAAACACTGAAGCTTTCTTT
CASSLDGGSTPNTEAFF
>TRBV6-5|-|TRBJ2-7|-
TGTGCCAGCAGTTACGCAGGGCTCGAGCAGTACTTC
CASSYAGLEQYF
>TRBV4-3|-|TRBJ1-3|-
TGCGCCAGCAGCCAAGAGGTCGGCAGGGTCAGCTCTGGAAACACCATATATTTT
CASSQEVGRVSSGNTIYF
>TRBV7-9|-|TRBJ2-2|-
TGTGCCAGCAGCACTCCTGGGGCCTTGAACACCGGGGAGCTGTTTTTT
CASSTPGALNTGELFF
>TRBV5-1|few|TRBJ1-2|TRBD1
TGCGCCAGCAGCACCGGGACAGGGGAATGGGGCTACACCTTC
CASSTGTGEWGYTF
>TRBV19|-|TRBJ1-4|TRBD1
TGTGCCAGTAGTATGGGTACAGGGGTAGGGAATGAAAAACTGTTTTTT
CASSMGTGVGNEKLFF
>TRBV28|-|TRBJ1-5|-
TGTGCCAGCAGCCCGACACAGGGCGTTCAGCCCCAGCATTTT
CASSPTQGVQPQHF
>TRBV5-5|-|TRBJ1-2|-
TGTGCCAGCAGCTTGTGGCCCGACGTTGAAACTAATGGCTACACCTTC
CASSLWPDVETNGYTF
>TRBV19|-|TRBJ1-5|TRBD1
TGTGCCAGTAGTAGAACAGGGGCGGGAAGCAATCAGCCCCAGCATTTT
CASSRTGAGSNQPQHF
>TRBV11-2|-|TRBJ1-2|-
TGTGCCAGCAGCCCGATCACAGGTTTTAATAATGGCTACACCTTC
CASSPITGFNNGYTF
>TRBV21-1|-|TRBJ2-7|-
TGTGCCAGCAGCACCCCGGGACAGTGCTACGAGCAGTACTTC
CASSTPGQCYEQYF
>TRBV19|-|TRBJ1-2|TRBD1
TGTGCCAGTAGTATCGGACAGGGGAACTATGGCTACACCTTC
CASSIGQGNYGYTF
>TRBV6-6|-|TRBJ2-7|TRBD1
TGTGCCAGCAGTTATCTCCCAGGGGGCAACGAGCAGTACTTC
CASSYLPGGNEQYF
>TRBV7-9|-|TRBJ2-7|-
TGTGCCAGCAGTCACAAGACAGGAACCTACGAGCAGTACTTC
CASSHKTGTYEQYF
>TRBV12-3/TRBV12-4|-|TRBJ1-5|TRBD1
TGTGCCAGCAGACGGGACAGTGATCAGCCCCAGCATTTT
CASRRDSDQPQHF
>TRBV12-3/TRBV12-4|-|TRBJ1-2|-
TGTGCCAGCAGTCCCCGGGATACCTTC
CASSPRDTF
>TRBV28|-|TRBJ1-3|-
TGTGCCAGCAGTACTCCGGGGGGCTCTGGAAACACCATATATTTT
CASSTPGGSGNTIYF
>TRBV5-1|-|TRBJ2-3|-
TGCGCCAGCAGCACCTGGACAGGCACAGATACGCAGTATTTT
CASSTWTGTDTQYF